The 9 T cell receptor beta chains given below trace back to one sample, sequenced in a study of OX40 agonist ivuxolimab in advanced cancers. Clones were sequenced by immunoSEQ multiplex PCR, and TCRdb holds only the in-frame ones, with some missing. The sample lists just over 90,000 clones, around 94% occurring once. The sequences come from CD4+ or CD8+ T cells sorted from blood, collected in a trial of the OX40 agonist ivuxolimab. These receptor sequences come from an adult with an advanced solid tumor such as melanoma, head and neck, liver or kidney cancer.

The J gene is TRBJ1-6, the V gene TRBV2, with D uncertain. The CDR3 has 18 residues. In germline, CDR1 is SNHLY, CDR2 FYNNEI. The V and J ends lost 2 bases and 0 bases respectively, with 14 bases between them. As DNA, the CDR3 is TGTGCCAGCAGTGAAAGCGGCTGGCCGAGCTCCTATAATTCACCCCTCCACTTT. It translates to CASSESGWPSSYNSPLHF.

This clone appeared a few times. One end of the junction does not line up with germline, which may come from a read error. The chain combines TRBV5-4 with TRBJ1-2, with 9 bases lining up with TRBD1. The CDR3 extends over 14 amino acids. Germline loops: CDR1 SGHNT, CDR2 YYREEE (reference sequence). CDR3 loop: CASRLDRGDYGYTF. CDR3 nucleotides: TGTGCCAGCAGGTTGGACAGGGGTGACTATGGCTACACCTTC.

The chain joins TRBV27 to TRBJ2-7; D tentatively reads TRBD1 or TRBD2 (5 bases each). CDR3 length equals 15 residues. Germline V gene data show CDR1 as MNHEY and CDR2 as SMNVEV (reference sequence). V lost 6 bases to trimming and J lost 0 bases, with 15 bases between them. This CDR3 is CASSPRGGGSYEQYF. The CDR3 bases are TGTGCCAGCAGCCCAAGGGGTGGGGGCTCCTACGAGCAGTACTTC.

V gene TRBV7-9 combines with J gene TRBJ1-2, with D perhaps matching TRBD1 (5 bases). From germline, CDR1 is SEHNR and CDR2 FQNEAQ (reference sequence). Trimming pared 5 bases from V and 8 bases from J, leaving 15 bases between. The CDR3 runs to 13 residues. CDR3 sequence: CASSMSGFAGYTF. As DNA, the CDR3 is TGTGCCAGCAGCATGTCAGGGTTTGCAGGCTACACCTTC.

The gene calls are TRBV7-9 and TRBJ2-6, with D possibly matching TRBD2 (6 bases). Germline V gives CDR1 SEHNR, CDR2 FQNEAQ (reference sequence). The CDR3 totals 18 residues. V was shortened by 4 bases and J by 0 bases, with 16 bases between the two germline ends. CDR3 coding DNA: TGTGCCAGCAGCTCATTACTTCAGGACTACTCTGGGGCCAACGTCCTGACTTTC. It specifies CASSSLLQDYSGANVLTF.

This rearrangement joins TRBV27 to TRBJ1-2; possible D gene TRBD1, 5 bases. The V gene lost 2 bases and the J gene lost 5 bases, with 9 bases spanning the gap. The CDR3 consists of 13 residues. Germline assignment: CDR1 MNHEY and CDR2 SMNVEV (reference sequence). Here the CDR3 reads CASSLGAGYGYTF. The CDR3 coding sequence is TGTGCCAGCAGTTTAGGGGCAGGATATGGCTACACCTTC.

The chain combines TRBV7-9 with TRBJ1-5, with D unresolved. Germline V gene sequence: CDR1 SEHNR, CDR2 FQNEAQ (reference sequence). Trimming took 1 base from V and 4 from J, leaving 8 bases between them. This CDR3 region has 14 residues. CDR3 in DNA: TGTGCCAGCAGCTTAGGAGGCCTAAATCAGCCCCAGCATTTT. Its protein is CASSLGGLNQPQHF.

This rearrangement joins TRBV9 to TRBJ1-2; possibly TRBD1 for D (5 bases). The V gene's germline CDR1 is SGDLS and CDR2 YYNGEE. The V end was cut by 3 bases, the J end by 4 bases, with 22 bases between. This CDR3 has 17 amino acids. CDR3 amino acids: CASSGGRGWVGTYGYTF. DNA for the CDR3: TGTGCCAGCAGCGGAGGGAGGGGCTGGGTCGGAACCTATGGCTACACCTTC. The whole variable domain, filled in from reference TRBV9 and TRBJ1-2, reads DSGVTQTPKHLITATGQRVTLRCSPRSGDLSVYWYQQSLDQGLQFLIQYYNGEERAKGNILERFSAQQFPDLHSELNLSSLELGDSALYFCASSGGRGWVGTYGYTFGSGTRLTVV.

V is TRBV5-5 and J is TRBJ1-4; D possibly corresponds to TRBD1 (6 bases). With 4 bases removed from V and 8 bases from J, the gap between germline ends came to 21 bases. The CDR3 totals 16 residues. Germline CDR1 and CDR2: SGHKS and YYEKEE (reference sequence). This CDR3 reads CASSGITGGAREKLFF. The CDR3 coding sequence is TGTGCCAGCAGCGGGATAACGGGGGGCGCGAGGGAAAAACTGTTTTTT.